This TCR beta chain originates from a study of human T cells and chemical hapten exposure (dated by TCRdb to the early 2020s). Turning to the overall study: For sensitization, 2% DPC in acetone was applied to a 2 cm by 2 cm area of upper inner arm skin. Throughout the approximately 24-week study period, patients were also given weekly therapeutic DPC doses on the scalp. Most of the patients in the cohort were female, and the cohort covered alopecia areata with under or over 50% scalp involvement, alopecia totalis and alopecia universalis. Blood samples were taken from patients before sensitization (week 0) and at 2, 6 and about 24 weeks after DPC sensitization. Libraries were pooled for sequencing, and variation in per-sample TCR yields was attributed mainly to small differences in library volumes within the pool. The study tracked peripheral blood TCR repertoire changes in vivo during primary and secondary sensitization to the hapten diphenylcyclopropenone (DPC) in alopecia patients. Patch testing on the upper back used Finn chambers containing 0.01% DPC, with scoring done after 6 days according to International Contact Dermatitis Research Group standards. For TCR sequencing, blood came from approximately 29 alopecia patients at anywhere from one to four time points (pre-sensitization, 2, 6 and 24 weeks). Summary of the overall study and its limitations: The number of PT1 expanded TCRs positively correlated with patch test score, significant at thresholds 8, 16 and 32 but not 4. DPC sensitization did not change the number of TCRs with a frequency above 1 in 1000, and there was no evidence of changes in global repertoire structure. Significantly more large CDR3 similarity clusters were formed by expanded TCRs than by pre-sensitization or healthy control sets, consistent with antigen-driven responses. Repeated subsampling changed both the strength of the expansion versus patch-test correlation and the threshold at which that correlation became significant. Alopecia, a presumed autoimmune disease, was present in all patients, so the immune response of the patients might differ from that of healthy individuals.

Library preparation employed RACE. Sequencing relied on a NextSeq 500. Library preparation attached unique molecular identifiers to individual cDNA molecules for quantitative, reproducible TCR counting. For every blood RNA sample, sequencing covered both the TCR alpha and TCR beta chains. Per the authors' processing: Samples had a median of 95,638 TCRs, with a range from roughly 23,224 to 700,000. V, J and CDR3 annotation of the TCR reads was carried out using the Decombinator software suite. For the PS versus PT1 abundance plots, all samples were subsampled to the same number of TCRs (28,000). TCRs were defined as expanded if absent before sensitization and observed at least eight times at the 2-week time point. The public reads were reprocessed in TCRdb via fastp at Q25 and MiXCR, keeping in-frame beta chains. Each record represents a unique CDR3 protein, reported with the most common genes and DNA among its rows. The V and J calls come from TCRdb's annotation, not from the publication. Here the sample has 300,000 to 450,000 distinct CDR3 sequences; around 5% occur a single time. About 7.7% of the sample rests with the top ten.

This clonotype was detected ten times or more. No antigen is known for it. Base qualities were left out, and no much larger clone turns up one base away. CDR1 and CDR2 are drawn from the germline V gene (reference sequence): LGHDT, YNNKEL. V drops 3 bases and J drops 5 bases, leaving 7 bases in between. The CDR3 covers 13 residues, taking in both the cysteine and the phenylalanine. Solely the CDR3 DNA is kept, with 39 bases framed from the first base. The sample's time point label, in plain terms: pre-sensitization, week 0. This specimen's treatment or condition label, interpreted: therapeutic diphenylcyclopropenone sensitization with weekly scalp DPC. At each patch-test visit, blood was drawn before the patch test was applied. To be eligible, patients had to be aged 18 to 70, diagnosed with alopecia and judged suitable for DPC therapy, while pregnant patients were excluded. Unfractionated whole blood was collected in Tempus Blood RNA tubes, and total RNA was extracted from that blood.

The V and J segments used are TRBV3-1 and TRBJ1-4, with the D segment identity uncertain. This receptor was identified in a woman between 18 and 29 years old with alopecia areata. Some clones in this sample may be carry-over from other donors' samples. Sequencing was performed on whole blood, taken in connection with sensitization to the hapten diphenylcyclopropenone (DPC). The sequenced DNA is TGTGCCAGCAGCCAGTCCAGGAATGAAAAACTGTTTTTT. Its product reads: CASSQSRNEKLFF.